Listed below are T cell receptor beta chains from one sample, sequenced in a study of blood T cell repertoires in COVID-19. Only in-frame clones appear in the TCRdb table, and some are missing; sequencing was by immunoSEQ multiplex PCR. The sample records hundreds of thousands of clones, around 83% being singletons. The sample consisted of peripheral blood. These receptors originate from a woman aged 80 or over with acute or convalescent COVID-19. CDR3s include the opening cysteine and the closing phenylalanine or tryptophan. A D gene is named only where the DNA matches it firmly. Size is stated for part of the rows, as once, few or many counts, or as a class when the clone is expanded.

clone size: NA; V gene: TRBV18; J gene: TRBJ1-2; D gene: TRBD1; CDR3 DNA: TGTGCCAGCTCACAAGGACAGGCAACCTATGGCTACACCTTC; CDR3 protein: CASSQGQATYGYTF
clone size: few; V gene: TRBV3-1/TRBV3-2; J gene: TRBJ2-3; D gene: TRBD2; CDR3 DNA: TGTGCCAGCAGTCACTCACTAGCGGGGGTGGGAGATACGCAGTATTTT; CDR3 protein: CASSHSLAGVGDTQYF
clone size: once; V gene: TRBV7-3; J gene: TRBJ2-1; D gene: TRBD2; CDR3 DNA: TGTGCCAGCAGCTTAACGGCTAGCGGGGGGAATGAGCAGTTCTTC; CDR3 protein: CASSLTASGGNEQFF
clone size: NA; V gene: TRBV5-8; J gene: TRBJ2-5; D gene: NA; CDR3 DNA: TGTGCCAGCAGCTCCTACAGGTTGTTGGAGACCCAGTACTTC; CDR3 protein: CASSSYRLLETQYF
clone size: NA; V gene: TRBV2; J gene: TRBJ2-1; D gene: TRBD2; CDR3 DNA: TGTGCCAGCCAAGCAACGGGGGGGGACCAATCAAACAATGAGCAGTTCTTC; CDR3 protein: CASQATGGDQSNNEQFF
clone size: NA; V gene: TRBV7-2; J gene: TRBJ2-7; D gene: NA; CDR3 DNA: TGTGCCAGCAGCTTAGCAGGGGGCTACGAGCAGTACTTC; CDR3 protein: CASSLAGGYEQYF
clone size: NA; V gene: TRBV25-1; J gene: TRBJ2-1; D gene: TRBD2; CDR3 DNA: TGTGCCAGCAGCAACCCCCTAGCGGGGGGTGTGAATGAGCAGTTCTTC; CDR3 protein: CASSNPLAGGVNEQFF
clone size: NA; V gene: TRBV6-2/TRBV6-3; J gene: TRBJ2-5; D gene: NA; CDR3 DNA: TGTGCCAGCAGTTACCCAGTGGAGACCCAGTACTTC; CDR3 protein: CASSYPVETQYF
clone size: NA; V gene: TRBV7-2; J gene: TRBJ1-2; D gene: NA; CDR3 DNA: TGTGCCAGCAGCTTAGGCAGGGCCAATGGCTACACCTTC; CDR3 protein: CASSLGRANGYTF
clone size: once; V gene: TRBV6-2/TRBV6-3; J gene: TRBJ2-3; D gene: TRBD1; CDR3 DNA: TGTGCCAGCAGTCTCCCCGGGACAGGGGCCACAGATACGCAGTATTTT; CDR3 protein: CASSLPGTGATDTQYF
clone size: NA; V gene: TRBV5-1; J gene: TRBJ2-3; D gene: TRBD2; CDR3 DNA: TGCGCCAGCAGCCTACCGACTAGCGGGGGGGCCTCAGATACGCAGTATTTT; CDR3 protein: CASSLPTSGGASDTQYF
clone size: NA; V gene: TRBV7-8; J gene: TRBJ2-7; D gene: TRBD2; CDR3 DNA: TGTGCCAGCAGCTTATCCGGGACTAGGGCGGTCCACGAGCAGTACTTC; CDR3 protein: CASSLSGTRAVHEQYF
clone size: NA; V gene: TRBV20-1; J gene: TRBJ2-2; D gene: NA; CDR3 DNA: TGCAGTGCTAGTCGAGGCACGACGAACACCGGGGAGCTGTTTTTT; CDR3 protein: CSASRGTTNTGELFF
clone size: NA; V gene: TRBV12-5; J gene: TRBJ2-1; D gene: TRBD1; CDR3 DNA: TGTGCTAGTGGTCCGGGACAGGGAATCAATGAGCAGTTCTTC; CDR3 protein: CASGPGQGINEQFF
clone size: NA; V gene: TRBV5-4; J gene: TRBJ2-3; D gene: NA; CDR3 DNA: TGTGCCAGCAGCTTGGCAGGATCCACAGATACGCAGTATTTT; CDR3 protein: CASSLAGSTDTQYF
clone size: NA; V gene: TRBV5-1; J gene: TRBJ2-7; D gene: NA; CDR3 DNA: TGCGCCAGCAGCTTGGAGGGGACGCAGGGGCTGTACTTC; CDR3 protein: CASSLEGTQGLYF
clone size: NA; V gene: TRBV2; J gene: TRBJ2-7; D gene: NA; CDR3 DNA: TGTGCCAGCAGTGTCGTGACACAGACCTACGAGCAGTACTTC; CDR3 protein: CASSVVTQTYEQYF
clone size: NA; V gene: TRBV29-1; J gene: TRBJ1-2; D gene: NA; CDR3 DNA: TGCAGCGTTGCGGACAGTTTATTTTCTAACTATGGCTACACCTTC; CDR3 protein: CSVADSLFSNYGYTF
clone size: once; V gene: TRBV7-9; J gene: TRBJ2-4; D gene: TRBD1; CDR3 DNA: TGTGCCAGCAGCTTGGTGACAGGGCTCCTAAACATTCAGTACTTC; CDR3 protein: CASSLVTGLLNIQYF
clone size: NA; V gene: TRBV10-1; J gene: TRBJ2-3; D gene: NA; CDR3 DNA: TGCGCCAGCAGTGGGGGACGGGGGGCCCGAACCAGCACAGATACGCAGTATTTT; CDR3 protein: CASSGGRGARTSTDTQYF
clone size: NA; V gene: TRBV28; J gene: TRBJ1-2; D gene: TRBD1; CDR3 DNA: TGTGCCAGCAGAGATCACCTTCGAGGGGGACAGCCATACTATGGCTACACCTTC; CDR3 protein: CASRDHLRGGQPYYGYTF
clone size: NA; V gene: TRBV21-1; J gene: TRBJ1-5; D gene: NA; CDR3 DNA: TGTGCCAGCAGCAAACGAACCGCGGATCAGCCCCAGCATTTT; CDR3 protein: CASSKRTADQPQHF
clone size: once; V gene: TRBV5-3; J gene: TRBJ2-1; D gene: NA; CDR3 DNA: TGTGCCAGAAGCTTGGCGGCTAGGGGCCCCAATGAGCAGTTCTTC; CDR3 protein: CARSLAARGPNEQFF
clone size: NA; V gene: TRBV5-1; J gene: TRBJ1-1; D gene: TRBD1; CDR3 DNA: TGCGCCAGCAGCTTGGAGGGGCAGAAGGGGGCAAGTGAAGCTTTCTTT; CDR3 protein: CASSLEGQKGASEAFF
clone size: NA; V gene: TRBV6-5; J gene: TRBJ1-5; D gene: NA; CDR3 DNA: TGTGCCAGCAGTACTACAGGGAGCCATCAGCCCCAGCATTTT; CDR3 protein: CASSTTGSHQPQHF
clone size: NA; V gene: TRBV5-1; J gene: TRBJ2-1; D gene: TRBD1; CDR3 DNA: TGCGCCAGCAGCTTGGAGGGGGCGGCAGGGTCGTTGTTTTGGCAGTTCTTC; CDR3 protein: CASSLEGAAGSLFWQFF
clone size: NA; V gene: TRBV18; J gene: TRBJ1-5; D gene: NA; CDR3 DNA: TGTGCCAGCTCCCCTGGGGGGGTCAATCAGCCCCAGCATTTT; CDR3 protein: CASSPGGVNQPQHF
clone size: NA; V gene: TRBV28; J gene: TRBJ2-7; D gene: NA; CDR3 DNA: TGTGCCAGCAGTCAGAACTACGAGCAGTACTTC; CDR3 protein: CASSQNYEQYF
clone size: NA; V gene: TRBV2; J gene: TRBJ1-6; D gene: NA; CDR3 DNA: TGTGCCAGCAGTGAAGGGGCGGCGGGGGACCTCCACTTT; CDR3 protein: CASSEGAAGDLHF
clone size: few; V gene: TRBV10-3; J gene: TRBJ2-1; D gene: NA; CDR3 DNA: TGTGCCATCAGTGGTGGGGGGAATGAGCAGTTCTTC; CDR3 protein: CAISGGGNEQFF
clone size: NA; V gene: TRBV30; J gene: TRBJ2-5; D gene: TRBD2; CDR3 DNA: TGTGCCTGGAGGTCCGGGACTAGCGGTCCCCAAGAGACCCAGTACTTC; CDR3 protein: CAWRSGTSGPQETQYF
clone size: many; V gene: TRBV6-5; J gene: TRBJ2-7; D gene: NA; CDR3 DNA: TGTGCCAGCATCCAGGGTTACGAGCAGTACTTC; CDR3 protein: CASIQGYEQYF
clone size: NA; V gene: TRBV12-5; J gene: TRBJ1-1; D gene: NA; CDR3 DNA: TGTGCTAGTGGTTCGGAGAGTTTCACTGAAGCTTTCTTT; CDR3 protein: CASGSESFTEAFF
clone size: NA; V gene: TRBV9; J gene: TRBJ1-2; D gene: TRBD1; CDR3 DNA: TGTGCCAGCAGCGGCAGTACCGACAGGGGATATGGCTACACCTTC; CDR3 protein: CASSGSTDRGYGYTF
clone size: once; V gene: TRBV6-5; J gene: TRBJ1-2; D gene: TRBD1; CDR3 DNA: TGTGCCAGCACTCGCCGACCGGGACAGGGGAATGGCTACACCTTC; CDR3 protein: CASTRRPGQGNGYTF
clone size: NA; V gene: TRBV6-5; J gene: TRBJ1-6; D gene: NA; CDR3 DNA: TGTGCCAGCAGTTACCGGAATTCACCCCTCCACTTT; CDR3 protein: CASSYRNSPLHF
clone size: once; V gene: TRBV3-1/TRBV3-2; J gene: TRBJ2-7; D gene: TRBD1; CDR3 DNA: TGTGCCAGCAGCCAAAACAGGGGACCCTCCTACGAGCAGTACTTC; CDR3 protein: CASSQNRGPSYEQYF
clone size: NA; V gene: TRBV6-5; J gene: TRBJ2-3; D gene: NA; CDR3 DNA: TGTGCCAGCAGGGCGACTCAAGATACGCAGTATTTT; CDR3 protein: CASRATQDTQYF
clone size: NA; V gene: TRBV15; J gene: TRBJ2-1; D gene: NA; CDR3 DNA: TGTGCCACCAGCAGAGATCTAGGGGGCAATGAGCAGTTCTTC; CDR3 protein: CATSRDLGGNEQFF
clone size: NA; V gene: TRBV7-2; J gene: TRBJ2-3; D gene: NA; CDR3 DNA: TGTGCCAGCAGCGCCTTACAGGGAAAAACAGATACGCAGTATTTT; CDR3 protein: CASSALQGKTDTQYF
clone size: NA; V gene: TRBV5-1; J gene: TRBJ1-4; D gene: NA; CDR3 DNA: TGCGCCAGCAGCTTACAGGGTCCTTATGAAAAACTGTTTTTT; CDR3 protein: CASSLQGPYEKLFF
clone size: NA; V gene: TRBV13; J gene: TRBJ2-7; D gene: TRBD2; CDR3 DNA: TGTGCCAGCAGCTTCCGGTCTAGCGGGGGGGCCCGCTTCTACGAGCAGTACTTC; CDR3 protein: CASSFRSSGGARFYEQYF
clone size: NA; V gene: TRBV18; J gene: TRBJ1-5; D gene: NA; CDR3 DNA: TGTGCCAGCTCACCGAAACGAGATCAGCCCCAGCATTTT; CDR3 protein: CASSPKRDQPQHF
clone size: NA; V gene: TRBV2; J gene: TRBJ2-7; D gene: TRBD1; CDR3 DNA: TGTGCCAGCAGTACGACAGGGTCTGGGGAGCAGTACTTC; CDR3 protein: CASSTTGSGEQYF
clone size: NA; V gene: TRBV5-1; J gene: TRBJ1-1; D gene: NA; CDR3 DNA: TGCGCCAGCAGCCAAGCCCGAATGAACACTGAAGCTTTCTTT; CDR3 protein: CASSQARMNTEAFF
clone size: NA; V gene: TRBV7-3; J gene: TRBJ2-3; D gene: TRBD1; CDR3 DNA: TGTGCCAGCAGCCCCGGGACAGCCTACACAGATACGCAGTATTTT; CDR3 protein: CASSPGTAYTDTQYF
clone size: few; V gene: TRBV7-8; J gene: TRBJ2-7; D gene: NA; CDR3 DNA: TGTGCCAGCAGCTCCGCAGGTAGGGAGCAGTACTTC; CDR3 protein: CASSSAGREQYF
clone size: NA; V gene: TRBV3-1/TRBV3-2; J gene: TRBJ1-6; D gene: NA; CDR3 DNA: TGTGCCAGCAGCAACCAAGCTATGTTTGCACCCCTCCACTTT; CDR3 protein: CASSNQAMFAPLHF
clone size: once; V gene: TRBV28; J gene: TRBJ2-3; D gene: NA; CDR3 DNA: TGTGCCAGCAGCGCGGGGTTTCTGGGTACGCAGTATTTT; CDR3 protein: CASSAGFLGTQYF
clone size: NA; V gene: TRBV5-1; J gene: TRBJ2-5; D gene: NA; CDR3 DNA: TGCGCCAGCAGCTTGGGGTCCCCGGGGGAGACCCAGTACTTC; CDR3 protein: CASSLGSPGETQYF
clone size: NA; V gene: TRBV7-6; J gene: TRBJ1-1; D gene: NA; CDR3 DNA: TGTGCCAGCAGCTTAAGTGAGGTGGCGGGGTCCACTGAAGCTTTCTTT; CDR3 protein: CASSLSEVAGSTEAFF
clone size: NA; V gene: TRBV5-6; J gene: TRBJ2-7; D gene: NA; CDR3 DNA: TGTGCCAGCAGTCAGGGTCCAAAACGGGAGTACTTC; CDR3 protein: CASSQGPKREYF
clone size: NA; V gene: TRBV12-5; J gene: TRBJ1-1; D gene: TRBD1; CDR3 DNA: TGTGCTAGTCGCGGGACAGGGGGCTCTGGGGACACTGAAGCTTTCTTT; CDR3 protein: CASRGTGGSGDTEAFF